The 12 T cell receptor beta chains given below trace back to one sample, sequenced in a study of beta chain features in type 1 diabetes. Sequenced material consisted of expressed TCRB transcripts (all of the isolated RNA was reverse transcribed). Generated by immunoSEQ multiplex PCR, the TCRdb table keeps only in-frame clones and is missing some. Among a few hundred thousand clones listed, about 15% were seen once. Sequenced input: naive CD4+ T cells from blood. The receptors were gathered from a woman between 18 and 29 years old in good health.

This clone was detected a few times. The chain combines TRBV29-1 with TRBJ2-5; D gene unclear. The V end was cut by 0 bases, the J end by 4 bases, with 9 bases between. Germline loops: CDR1 SQVTM, CDR2 ANQGSEA. The CDR3 is made up of 13 amino acids. The CDR3 reads CSVEDNLVETQYF. The CDR3 DNA sequence: TGCAGCGTTGAAGATAATTTAGTAGAGACCCAGTACTTC.

This clone came up a few times. J is TRBJ2-7 and V is TRBV18; the D gene is possibly TRBD1 (5 bases). CDR1 KGHSH and CDR2 LQKENI come from the germline V gene. V gave up 6 bases and J gave up 4 bases, with 7 bases separating them. The CDR3 has 11 amino acids. CDR3: CASSSGYEQYF. CDR3 nucleotides: TGTGCCAGCTCTTCAGGGTACGAGCAGTACTTC.

The table lists this clone with a few counts. The V call is TRBV25-1, the J call TRBJ2-1; 9 bases match TRBD2. Germline V gives CDR1 MGHDK, CDR2 SYGVNS. V was clipped by 1 base and J by 4 bases; unmatched bases: 2. CDR3 length: 15 amino acids. The DNA for the CDR3 is TGTGCCAGCAGTGAATGGGCGGGAGGGTACAATGAGCAGTTCTTC. Translation gives CASSEWAGGYNEQFF.

The rearrangement uses TRBV2 and TRBJ2-7, with 7 bases fitting TRBD2. Unmatched junction bases numbered 5, after V lost 7 bases and J lost 2 bases. Germline CDR1 reads SNHLY; CDR2 reads FYNNEI. This CDR3 contains 13 residues. CDR3 loop: CASIPSGTYEQYF. CDR3 coding DNA: TGTGCCAGCATTCCTAGCGGCACCTACGAGCAGTACTTC. Filled out from reference TRBV2 and TRBJ2-7, the complete variable domain reads EPEVTQTPSHQVTQMGQEVILRCVPISNHLYFYWYRQILGQKVEFLVSFYNNEISEKSEIFDDQFSVERPDGSNFTLKIRSTKLEDSAMYFCASIPSGTYEQYFGPGTRLTVT.

The chain links TRBV9 to TRBJ2-3, with TRBD1 matching over 7 bases. In germline, CDR1 is SGDLS, CDR2 YYNGEE. The CDR3 has 15 residues. The V and J ends lost 4 bases and 2 bases, in that order; junction bases with no gene match: 7. The CDR3 spells CASSNRQGHTDTQYF. The CDR3 nucleotides read TGTGCCAGCAGCAACCGACAGGGACACACAGATACGCAGTATTTT.

A few counts support this clone. V usage is TRBV5-4 and J usage is TRBJ1-1, with 8 nucleotides matching TRBD1. This CDR3 contains 15 residues. Germline assignment: CDR1 SGHNT and CDR2 YYREEE (reference sequence). With V trimmed by 3 bases and J by 0 bases, 4 bases remained unmatched. For the CDR3, the DNA is TGTGCCAGCAGCTGGACAGGGCGCGTGAACACTGAAGCTTTCTTT. As protein: CASSWTGRVNTEAFF. The full variable domain, with the rest looked up from reference TRBV5-4 and TRBJ1-1, is ETGVTQSPTHLIKTRGQQVTLRCSSQSGHNTVSWYQQALGQGPQFIFQYYREEENGRGNFPPRFSGLQFPNYSSELNVNALELDDSALYLCASSWTGRVNTEAFFGQGTRLTVV.

This clone was picked up a small number of times. The V call is TRBV4-3, the J call TRBJ2-3, with D possibly matching TRBD2 (5 bases). The CDR3 sequence is 13 residues long. Germline V gene sequence: CDR1 LGHNA, CDR2 YSLEER. Trimming removed 1 base at V and 7 bases at J, with 9 bases between. In DNA form, the CDR3 reads TGCGCCAGCAGCCAAGGGACTTCTAATACGCAGTATTTT. Its protein is CASSQGTSNTQYF.

This chain links TRBV7-2 with TRBJ2-5; 12 positions agree with TRBD2. The CDR3 length is 15 residues. V shed 1 base, J shed 5 bases, and the junction held 2 bases outside the gene matches. Germline CDR1 reads SGHTA; CDR2 reads FQGNSA. CDR3 in DNA: TGTGCCAGCAGCTTAGGACTAGCGGGAGCGGAGACCCAGTACTTC. Its translation: CASSLGLAGAETQYF.

The chain couples TRBV15 to TRBJ2-1, with a possible D match to TRBD2 (5 bases). The CDR3 has 11 amino acids. V lost 8 bases and J 8 bases, leaving 10 bases between the germline ends. Germline V gene data show CDR1 as LNHNV and CDR2 as YYDKDF (reference sequence). As DNA, the CDR3 is TGTGCCACCTCTAGAGGGTATGAGCAGTTCTTC. Translation gives CATSRGYEQFF.

A word on this clone: Distinct nucleotide sequences in the sample also encode this CDR3. The chain is built from TRBV18 and TRBJ1-5, with D tentatively TRBD1 (5 bases). In germline, CDR1 is KGHSH, CDR2 LQKENI. The V end was cut by 6 bases, the J end by 2 bases, with 8 bases between. The CDR3 has 13 amino acids. In nucleotides, the CDR3 is TGTGCCAGCTCCCAGGGTCGCAATCAGCCCCAGCATTTT. As protein: CASSQGRNQPQHF.

V gene TRBV2 combines with J gene TRBJ1-4; 7 bases line up with TRBD1. CDR1 and CDR2 from the germline V gene are SNHLY and FYNNEI. The CDR3 runs 12 residues. After removal of 6 bases from V and 9 bases from J, the junction contained 4 bases not matched to a gene. The CDR3 region has the DNA TGTGCCAGCAGATACAGGGGTCAAAAACTGTTTTTT. Its translation: CASRYRGQKLFF. The entire variable domain, with the rest obtained from reference TRBV2 and TRBJ1-4, is as follows: EPEVTQTPSHQVTQMGQEVILRCVPISNHLYFYWYRQILGQKVEFLVSFYNNEISEKSEIFDDQFSVERPDGSNFTLKIRSTKLEDSAMYFCASRYRGQKLFFGSGTQLSVL.

This clone was seen a handful of times. The genes are TRBV28 and TRBJ1-2, with D tentatively TRBD1 (5 bases). CDR1 is MDHEN and CDR2 is SYDVKM in the germline V gene. CDR3 length equals 15 residues. V gave up 2 bases and J gave up 3 bases, with 13 bases separating them. The DNA of the CDR3 is TGTGCCAGCAGTTTAACCGGGCAGGGATACTATGGCTACACCTTC. The encoded protein is CASSLTGQGYYGYTF.